Below are 27 T cell receptor beta chains sequenced from a single sample in a study of blood T cell repertoires in COVID-19. TCRdb's table, derived via immunoSEQ multiplex PCR, lists solely in-frame clones and lacks some. The sample consists of 100,000 to 150,000 clones, about four fifths of them appearing once. What was sequenced was peripheral blood. Receptors were obtained from a man in his fifties or sixties with acute or convalescent COVID-19.

For this clone: Other nucleotide sequences from this sample produce the same CDR3. The chain carries TRBV20-1 and TRBJ2-1; D is unclear. The CDR3 consists of 10 residues. CDR1 and CDR2 from the germline V gene are DFQATT and SNEGSKA (reference sequence). Trimming stripped 5 bases from V and 7 bases from J, with 6 bases between. CDR3 nucleotides: TGCAGTGCTTATCTTAATGAGCAGTTCTTC. This gives the protein CSAYLNEQFF.

The chain couples TRBV7-9 to TRBJ1-4; D possibly corresponds to TRBD1 (5 bases). The CDR3 consists of 15 residues. Germline-derived CDR1 and CDR2 are SEHNR and FQNEAQ (reference sequence). V was pared by 0 bases and J by 8 bases, with 13 bases between. The chain's CDR3 is CASSLALSGREKLFF. Written as DNA, the CDR3 is TGTGCCAGCAGCTTAGCCTTGTCAGGGAGGGAAAAACTGTTTTTT.

The rearrangement joins TRBV18 to TRBJ2-3; 11 bases are shared with TRBD2. Looked up from germline, CDR1 is KGHSH and CDR2 is LQKENI. V shed 1 base and J 5 bases; nucleotides not matched to a gene: 5. This CDR3 is built from 16 residues. The CDR3 DNA reads TGTGCCAGCTCACCACTAGCGGGAGGGCCGGGAGATACGCAGTATTTT. Amino acid sequence: CASSPLAGGPGDTQYF.

This clone was detected only a few times. The rearrangement uses TRBV15 and TRBJ1-2; tentatively, D is TRBD1 (6 bases). This CDR3 spans 14 amino acids. V lost 3 bases and J lost 0, with 8 bases in between. Germline lookup yields CDR1 LNHNV and CDR2 YYDKDF (reference sequence). This CDR3 is CATSRDSSNYGYTF. In DNA, the CDR3 is TGTGCCACCAGCAGGGACAGTTCTAACTATGGCTACACCTTC.

The V call is TRBV27, the J call TRBJ2-3, with D perhaps TRBD2 (5 bases). Germline lookup yields CDR1 MNHEY and CDR2 SMNVEV (reference sequence). V was cut by 5 bases and J by 6 bases, with 18 bases left in between. The CDR3 is made up of 15 amino acids. CDR3 coding DNA: TGTGCCAGCAGTCCACGGGGAAACGTAGTGGATACGCAGTATTTT. Protein sequence: CASSPRGNVVDTQYF.

The chain couples TRBV6-5 to TRBJ1-2, with TRBD1 matching 7 bases. The germline V gene has CDR1 MNHEY and CDR2 SVGAGI. J gave up 8 bases and V 7 bases, and 13 bases lay outside the gene matches. The CDR3 is made up of 14 amino acids. CDR3 in DNA: TGTGCCAGCACCCAAGGGGGCGCGCTGTGGGGCTACACCTTC. Its translation: CASTQGGALWGYTF.

This clone has only a few counts. The gene calls are TRBV18 and TRBJ2-5, with 9 nucleotides matching TRBD2. Looked up from germline, CDR1 is KGHSH and CDR2 is LQKENI. This CDR3 has 14 residues. V shed 3 bases, J shed 4 bases, and the junction held 3 bases outside the gene matches. CDR3 DNA sequence: TGTGCCAGCTCACCGGCGACTAGCGGAGAGACCCAGTACTTC. Protein: CASSPATSGETQYF.

The chain combines TRBV28 with TRBJ1-3; 8 nucleotides match TRBD1. Germline V gives CDR1 MDHEN, CDR2 SYDVKM. V shed 6 bases, J shed 3 bases, and the junction held 10 bases outside the gene matches. The CDR3 length is 16 residues. The CDR3 sequence: CASRRRQGRIGNTIYF. CDR3 coding DNA: TGTGCCAGCAGGCGCAGACAGGGGCGTATTGGAAACACCATATATTTT.

This chain uses TRBV28 with TRBJ1-2; 9 bases match TRBD1. Trimming took 4 bases from V and 7 from J; bases not matched to a gene: 7. Germline V gene lookup returns CDR1 MDHEN and CDR2 SYDVKM. The CDR3 contains 14 residues. CDR3 protein: CASSYGTGLRGYTF. The CDR3 region has the DNA TGTGCCAGCAGTTACGGGACAGGGCTTCGTGGCTACACCTTC.

The J gene is TRBJ2-4, the V gene TRBV5-1, with D perhaps TRBD1 (5 bases). The CDR3 has 14 amino acids. V was cut by 0 bases and J by 5 bases, with 9 bases left in between. Germline V lookup: CDR1 SGHRS, CDR2 YFSETQ. CDR3 sequence: CASSLDPGQNIQYF. CDR3 nucleotides: TGCGCCAGCAGCTTGGACCCAGGGCAAAACATTCAGTACTTC.

The genes are TRBV24-1 and TRBJ1-2; 7 bases are a match to TRBD1. This CDR3 is built from 16 residues. Germline V gene lookup returns CDR1 KGHDR and CDR2 SFDVKD. Germline trimming cut 1 base from V and 8 bases from J; bases unmatched to any gene: 12. The CDR3 loop is CATSDFHAGQTGGYTF. The CDR3, as DNA: TGTGCCACCAGTGATTTTCATGCGGGACAGACCGGGGGCTACACCTTC.

The J gene is TRBJ2-1, the V gene TRBV19, with TRBD2 matching over 7 bases. In germline, CDR1 is LNHDA, CDR2 SQIVND (reference sequence). CDR3 length equals 15 residues. V lost 3 bases and J lost 1; bases outside the gene matches: 3. CDR3 region: CASSIGAGSYNEQFF. The CDR3 DNA follows: TGTGCCAGTAGTATCGGAGCGGGGTCCTACAATGAGCAGTTCTTC. The whole variable domain, remainder taken from reference TRBV19 and TRBJ2-1, is DGGITQSPKYLFRKEGQNVTLSCEQNLNHDAMYWYRQDPGQGLRLIYYSQIVNDFQKGDIAEGYSVSREKKESFPLTVTSAQKNPTAFYLCASSIGAGSYNEQFFGPGTRLTVL.

The chain is built from TRBV28 and TRBJ2-3, with TRBD1 identical over 7 bases. CDR1 is MDHEN, CDR2 SYDVKM, per germline. Trimming at V came to 2 bases and at J to 0 bases, leaving 5 bases not matched to a gene. This CDR3 contains 16 residues. In nucleotides, the CDR3 is TGTGCCAGCAGTTTAAGACAGGGCCCCAGCACAGATACGCAGTATTTT. Translation: CASSLRQGPSTDTQYF.

This chain uses TRBV29-1 with TRBJ2-7; 7 bases align to TRBD1. This CDR3 is built from 13 residues. CDR1 and CDR2 (germline): SQVTM, ANQGSEA. Germline trimming cut 3 bases from V and 2 bases from J; bases unmatched to any gene: 4. CDR3 sequence: CSVEGQKPYEQYF. The CDR3 DNA follows: TGCAGCGTTGAGGGACAGAAACCCTACGAGCAGTACTTC.

V is TRBV5-4 and J is TRBJ2-3, with D unresolved. CDR3 length: 13 residues. Germline-derived CDR1 and CDR2 are SGHNT and YYREEE (reference sequence). V was shortened by 1 base and J by 1 base, with 4 bases between the two germline ends. CDR3 coding DNA: TGTGCCAGCAGCTTGATAGGCACAGATACGCAGTATTTT. This codes for CASSLIGTDTQYF. Supplemented by reference TRBV5-4 and TRBJ2-3, the full variable domain reads ETGVTQSPTHLIKTRGQQVTLRCSSQSGHNTVSWYQQALGQGPQFIFQYYREEENGRGNFPPRFSGLQFPNYSSELNVNALELDDSALYLCASSLIGTDTQYFGPGTRLTVL.

V is TRBV28 and J is TRBJ1-6, with 10 nucleotides matching TRBD1. CDR3 length: 14 amino acids. With 8 bases clipped from V and 6 bases from J, the junction kept 4 bases outside the gene matches. The germline V gene encodes CDR1 MDHEN and CDR2 SYDVKM. The CDR3 spells CASRQGAGNSPLHF. For the CDR3, the DNA is TGTGCCAGCCGACAGGGGGCGGGTAATTCACCCCTCCACTTT.

The chain recombines TRBV6-5 with TRBJ1-5; tentatively, D is TRBD1 (5 bases). Germline lookup yields CDR1 MNHEY and CDR2 SVGAGI. The CDR3 loop spans 14 amino acids. The CDR3 bases are TGTGGCACCCACCAGGGATTCAGTAATCAGCCCCAGCATTTT. Amino acid sequence: CGTHQGFSNQPQHF.

The chain combines TRBV30 with TRBJ1-1; D is undetermined. Trimming removed 0 bases at V and 0 bases at J, with 5 bases between. The CDR3 runs 13 residues. CDR1 is GTSNPN, CDR2 SVGIG, per germline (reference sequence). This CDR3 is CAWSVAMNTEAFF. The CDR3 nucleotides read TGTGCCTGGAGTGTAGCAATGAACACTGAAGCTTTCTTT.

The chain carries TRBV5-4 and TRBJ2-3; 7 nucleotides align to TRBD2. Trimming removed 3 bases from V and 8 bases from J; junction bases left unmatched: 15. The germline V gene encodes CDR1 SGHNT and CDR2 YYREEE (reference sequence). This CDR3 has 16 amino acids. CDR3 DNA sequence: TGTGCCAGCAGCTGGGACTATGACATTTATGGCGGTACGCAGTATTTT. Protein: CASSWDYDIYGGTQYF. The full variable domain, completed using reference TRBV5-4 and TRBJ2-3, is ETGVTQSPTHLIKTRGQQVTLRCSSQSGHNTVSWYQQALGQGPQFIFQYYREEENGRGNFPPRFSGLQFPNYSSELNVNALELDDSALYLCASSWDYDIYGGTQYFGPGTRLTVL.

This chain uses TRBV19 with TRBJ1-5; TRBD1 matches at 9 bases. J was trimmed by 3 bases and V by 6 bases; bases with no gene match: 9. The CDR3 spans 16 residues. Germline V gene sequence: CDR1 LNHDA, CDR2 SQIVND (reference sequence). The CDR3 nucleotides are TGTGCCAGTAGATCCGGGACAGGGACCCACAATCAGCCCCAGCATTTT. This codes for CASRSGTGTHNQPQHF.

The chain has TRBV10-3 and TRBJ2-3; weak D call: TRBD1 (6 bases). CDR3 length: 15 residues. V was trimmed by 5 bases and J by 0 bases, leaving 12 bases between them. CDR1 is ENHRY and CDR2 is SYGVKD in the germline V gene. The CDR3 DNA reads as TGTGCCATCAGTCCAGGGACATATAGCACAGATACGCAGTATTTT. Translated, it gives CAISPGTYSTDTQYF.

The J gene is TRBJ1-1, the V gene TRBV10-2, with 9 bases lining up with TRBD1. Germline V gene data show CDR1 as WSHSY and CDR2 as SAAADI. Unmatched junction bases numbered 1, after V lost 4 bases and J lost 7 bases. The length of the CDR3 is 12 residues. The CDR3 region has the DNA TGCGCCAGCAGTGCGGGACAGGGTGAAGCTTTCTTT. It translates to CASSAGQGEAFF.

CDR3 protein: CASSAGSVHEQFF. The CDR3 nucleotides read TGTGCCAGTAGTGCAGGCAGTGTTCATGAGCAGTTCTTC. This chain joins TRBV19 and TRBJ2-1; no clear D. V was shortened by 5 bases and J by 8 bases, with 13 bases between the two germline ends. The CDR3 totals 13 residues. Germline assignment: CDR1 LNHDA and CDR2 SQIVND (reference sequence).

The chain carries TRBV28 and TRBJ2-7; 7 nucleotides match TRBD1. The CDR3 has 14 residues. The V gene's germline CDR1 is MDHEN and CDR2 SYDVKM. Losses at the gene ends were 6 bases for V and 3 bases for J; bases not matched to a gene: 8. DNA of the CDR3: TGTGCCAGCAGCACCGGGACAGCGGTCTACGAGCAGTACTTC. Amino acids: CASSTGTAVYEQYF.

This rearrangement joins TRBV3-1 (or the pseudogene TRBV3-2) to TRBJ2-1; 8 bases fit TRBD2. Germline CDR1 is LGHDT and CDR2 is YNNKEL (reference sequence). The CDR3 has 15 residues. The trim removed 4 bases at V and 7 bases at J, leaving 9 bases unmatched. CDR3 in amino acids: CASSPGLALMNEQFF. The DNA of the CDR3 is TGTGCCAGCAGCCCCGGACTAGCTTTAATGAATGAGCAGTTCTTC.

The rearrangement uses TRBV7-3 and TRBJ2-1; 8 bases fit TRBD2. Per germline, CDR1 SGHTA and CDR2 FQGTGA. CDR3 length: 14 amino acids. Trimming cost V 5 bases and J 5 bases; bases outside gene matches: 5. CDR3 sequence (DNA): TGTGCCAGCAGCACAACTAGCGGCGACAATGAGCAGTTCTTC. This gives the protein CASSTTSGDNEQFF. The full variable domain, in which reference TRBV7-3 and TRBJ2-1 provide the parts outside the CDR3, is GAGVSQTPSNKVTEKGKYVELRCDPISGHTALYWYRQSLGQGPEFLIYFQGTGAADDSGLPNDRFFAVRPEGSVSTLKIQRTERGDSAVYLCASSTTSGDNEQFFGPGTRLTVL.

The rearrangement uses TRBV28 and TRBJ1-4, with TRBD1 identical over 9 bases. V dropped 4 bases and J dropped 6; count of bases not matched to a gene: 6. This CDR3 comprises 15 residues. Germline V gene sequence: CDR1 MDHEN, CDR2 SYDVKM. CDR3: CASSSPGQGDEKLFF. CDR3 nucleotide sequence: TGTGCCAGCAGTTCCCCGGGACAGGGTGATGAAAAACTGTTTTTT.